A selection of T cell receptor beta chains follows, all from one sample in a study. TCRdb fed the 5' RACE reads into MiXCR, producing one record per CDR3 protein. The sample carries 35,000 to 50,000 distinct CDR3 sequences, about 29% recorded once. Material for sequencing was tumor-infiltrating memory CD4+ T cells sorted from the breast tumor. The origin of the receptors is a female donor with breast cancer. CDR3s include the opening cysteine and the closing phenylalanine or tryptophan. The D gene is left open where the match is weak. Part of the rows lack a size; the others show once, few, many or a class for expanded clones.

V: TRBV15; D: NA; size: NA; J: TRBJ1-2; CDR3: CATSSDQGFQGGYTF; DNA: TGTGCCACCAGCAGCGACCAAGGCTTCCAGGGAGGCTACACCTTC
V: TRBV6-5; D: NA; size: NA; J: TRBJ1-1; CDR3: CASSFTLEKAENTEAFF; DNA: TGTGCCAGCAGTTTTACCCTGGAAAAGGCAGAGAACACTGAAGCTTTCTTT
V: TRBV6-2/TRBV6-3; D: NA; size: many; J: TRBJ1-5; CDR3: CASRQAGLNQPQHF; DNA: TGTGCCAGCAGACAGGCAGGGCTCAATCAGCCCCAGCATTTT
V: TRBV12-3/TRBV12-4; D: NA; size: NA; J: TRBJ2-1; CDR3: CASQPGLYNEQFF; DNA: TGTGCCAGCCAACCGGGACTTTACAATGAGCAGTTCTTC
V: TRBV6-5; D: TRBD1; size: medium-sized; J: TRBJ2-5; CDR3: CASSDGTGKETQYF; DNA: TGTGCCAGCAGCGATGGGACAGGGAAGGAGACCCAGTACTTC
V: TRBV7-2; D: NA; size: NA; J: TRBJ2-1; CDR3: CASSLALREKQFF; DNA: TGTGCCAGCAGCTTAGCGTTGAGAGAAAAGCAGTTCTTC
V: TRBV27; D: TRBD1; size: NA; J: TRBJ2-3; CDR3: CASSPTQGGPSTDTQYF; DNA: TGTGCCAGCAGTCCCACACAGGGGGGACCTAGCACAGATACGCAGTACTTT
V: TRBV5-1; D: TRBD2; size: many; J: TRBJ2-1; CDR3: CASSLGTGGHNEQFF; DNA: TGCGCCAGCAGCTTGGGTACGGGAGGGCACAATGAGCAGTTCTTC
V: TRBV7-3; D: NA; size: few; J: TRBJ2-3; CDR3: CASSLDSTDTQYF; DNA: TGTGCCAGCAGCCTAGACAGCACAGATACGCAGTATTTT
V: TRBV20-1; D: TRBD1; size: few; J: TRBJ2-5; CDR3: CSASPLTGLMETQYF; DNA: TGCAGTGCTAGCCCTCTGACAGGGCTAATGGAGACCCAGTACTTC
V: TRBV4-1; D: NA; size: NA; J: TRBJ1-1; CDR3: CASSQGRGAFF; DNA: TGCGCCAGCAGCCAGGGGAGAGGAGCTTTCTTT
V: TRBV7-9; D: TRBD2; size: few; J: TRBJ2-1; CDR3: CASSSSRGGLAYNEQFF; DNA: TGTGCCAGCAGCTCGAGTAGAGGAGGACTAGCGTACAATGAGCAGTTCTTC
V: TRBV5-1; D: NA; size: NA; J: TRBJ1-1; CDR3: CASSLVGGPNTEAFF; DNA: TGCGCCAGCAGCTTGGTCGGGGGGCCGAACACTGAAGCTTTCTTT
V: TRBV24-1; D: NA; size: NA; J: TRBJ2-2; CDR3: CATSGPGQESYTGELFF; DNA: TGTGCCACCAGTGGACCTGGTCAGGAGTCTTACACCGGGGAGCTGTTTTTT
V: TRBV21-1; D: NA; size: NA; J: TRBJ1-4; CDR3: CASSKKPQTGWNEKLFF; DNA: TGTGCCAGCAGCAAAAAGCCACAGACAGGGTGGAATGAAAAACTGTTTTTT
V: TRBV4-1; D: TRBD1; size: many; J: TRBJ2-5; CDR3: CASSPTGTGLETQYF; DNA: TGCGCCAGCAGCCCGACCGGGACAGGGTTAGAGACCCAGTACTTC
V: TRBV5-1; D: NA; size: NA; J: TRBJ1-1; CDR3: CASSLVGGSNTEAFF; DNA: TGCGCCAGCAGCTTGGTGGGAGGGTCGAACACTGAAGCTTTCTTT
V: TRBV12-3/TRBV12-4; D: TRBD1; size: few; J: TRBJ1-2; CDR3: CASSLETGGTNYGYTF; DNA: TGTGCCAGCAGTTTAGAAACAGGGGGGACGAACTATGGCTACACCTTC
V: TRBV7-3; D: TRBD1; size: NA; J: TRBJ2-3; CDR3: CASSPGTGGRSTDTQYF; DNA: TGTGCCAGCAGCCCCGGGACAGGGGGGCGGAGCACAGATACGCAGTATTTT
V: TRBV5-1; D: NA; size: NA; J: TRBJ2-3; CDR3: CASSLGRTALTDTQYF; DNA: TGCGCCAGCAGCTTGGGGCGGACAGCTCTAACAGATACGCAGTATTTT
V: TRBV18; D: NA; size: NA; J: TRBJ2-5; CDR3: CASSSPGTHVGETQYF; DNA: TGTGCCAGCTCGTCCCCCGGGACCCACGTCGGGGAGACCCAGTACTTC
V: TRBV5-5; D: NA; size: many; J: TRBJ2-1; CDR3: CASRGLGNEQFF; DNA: TGTGCCAGCAGGGGGCTCGGCAATGAGCAGTTCTTC
V: TRBV4-1; D: TRBD1; size: NA; J: TRBJ2-5; CDR3: CASSHPRQGRDQETQYF; DNA: TGCGCCAGCAGCCACCCGAGACAGGGACGGGACCAAGAGACCCAGTACTTC
V: TRBV20-1; D: TRBD1; size: many; J: TRBJ1-1; CDR3: CSVDRQGVVAFF; DNA: TGCAGTGTCGATAGACAGGGGGTGGTAGCTTTCTTT
V: TRBV18; D: NA; size: NA; J: TRBJ1-2; CDR3: CASSQPPWQVINYGYTF; DNA: TGTGCCAGCTCACAACCGCCGTGGCAGGTCATTAACTATGGCTACACCTTC
V: TRBV9; D: NA; size: few; J: TRBJ2-2; CDR3: CASSAPIRTGELFF; DNA: TGTGCCAGCAGCGCCCCCATTCGAACCGGGGAGCTGTTTTTT
V: TRBV9; D: TRBD2; size: few; J: TRBJ2-1; CDR3: CASSVSGASGNEQFF; DNA: TGTGCCAGCAGCGTCAGCGGCGCTAGCGGTAATGAGCAGTTCTTC
V: TRBV4-1; D: NA; size: many; J: TRBJ2-7; CDR3: CASSQQGPSSEQYF; DNA: TGCGCCAGCAGCCAACAGGGGCCGTCATCCGAGCAGTACTTC
V: TRBV29-1; D: TRBD1; size: NA; J: TRBJ2-2; CDR3: CSVADRVDTGELFF; DNA: TGCAGCGTTGCGGACAGGGTGGACACCGGGGAGCTGTTTTTT
V: TRBV20-1; D: NA; size: NA; J: TRBJ1-4; CDR3: CSAPHGGSSNEKLFF; DNA: TGCAGCGCCCCACACGGGGGCTCGAGTAATGAAAAACTGTTTTTT
V: TRBV28; D: NA; size: NA; J: TRBJ2-2; CDR3: CASSRIRGDTGELFF; DNA: TGTGCCAGCAGTCGAATCCGGGGCGACACCGGGGAGCTGTTTTTT
V: TRBV6-6; D: NA; size: few; J: TRBJ2-1; CDR3: CATADTYNEQFF; DNA: TGTGCCACCGCGGACACGTACAATGAGCAGTTCTTC
V: TRBV20-1; D: TRBD1; size: few; J: TRBJ2-7; CDR3: CSATKTGAYEQYF; DNA: TGCAGTGCTACAAAAACAGGGGCCTACGAGCAGTACTTC
V: TRBV28; D: NA; size: NA; J: TRBJ1-5; CDR3: CASRVWGNQPQHF; DNA: TGTGCCAGCAGGGTCTGGGGCAATCAGCCCCAGCATTTT
V: TRBV7-8; D: NA; size: few; J: TRBJ1-5; CDR3: CATDSLRDRRRRDQPQHF; DNA: TGTGCCACCGACTCACTCCGGGACCGAAGAAGAAGAGATCAGCCCCAGCATTTT
V: TRBV28; D: NA; size: NA; J: TRBJ1-5; CDR3: CASSLTASNQPQHF; DNA: TGTGCCAGCAGTTTGACAGCTAGCAATCAGCCCCAGCATTTT
V: TRBV25-1; D: NA; size: NA; J: TRBJ2-1; CDR3: CARGAQREQFF; DNA: TGTGCCAGAGGGGCCCAACGTGAGCAGTTCTTC
V: TRBV12-3/TRBV12-4; D: NA; size: few; J: TRBJ2-6; CDR3: CASSLEAAGANVLTF; DNA: TGTGCCAGCAGTTTAGAGGCAGCTGGGGCCAACGTCCTGACTTTC
V: TRBV12-3/TRBV12-4; D: TRBD2; size: few; J: TRBJ2-1; CDR3: CASSSRESRFNEQFF; DNA: TGTGCCAGCAGTTCGCGGGAGAGCCGCTTCAATGAGCAGTTCTTC
V: TRBV4-1; D: TRBD1; size: many; J: TRBJ1-5; CDR3: CASSRSGTGDQPQHF; DNA: TGCGCCAGCAGCCGTTCCGGGACAGGGGATCAGCCCCAGCATTTT
V: TRBV5-1; D: NA; size: NA; J: TRBJ2-3; CDR3: CASRGGHSTDTQYF; DNA: TGCGCCAGCAGAGGCGGACATAGCACAGATACGCAGTATTTT
V: TRBV4-1; D: TRBD2; size: few; J: TRBJ2-7; CDR3: CASSPRPGLADEQYF; DNA: TGCGCCAGCAGCCCGAGACCGGGACTAGCGGACGAGCAGTACTTC